The subject of this entry is one T cell receptor beta chain. The data derive from a study of blood T cell repertoires in COVID-19. Study as a whole: Spain, Italy and the United States supplied samples that represented acute and convalescent COVID-19. PBMCs, B-cell-depleted T cells, or T cells were the source of the cDNA or gDNA that made up the material.

Source study methods: Nucleated cell counts were estimated from reference gene primer amplification. Some clones are missing from TCRdb's copy, which holds only in-frame ones; the method was immunoSEQ multiplex PCR. The DNA gave D and trimming, while V, J and clone size come from that table. The sample records 130,000 or so clones, around 89% being singletons. The CDR3 has 19 residues. Germline trimming cut 2 bases from V and 3 bases from J; bases unmatched to any gene: 15. In germline, CDR1 is ENHRY, CDR2 SYGVKD. The chain joins TRBV10-3 to TRBJ2-2, with 7 bases lining up with TRBD2. What was sequenced was peripheral blood. This clonotype was obtained from a man aged 45-60 years with active or convalescent COVID-19. CDR3 residues: CAISEETFRAAGDTGELFF. CDR3 nucleotide sequence: TGTGCCATCAGTGAGGAGACTTTTAGGGCGGCGGGGGACACCGGGGAGCTGTTTTTT.